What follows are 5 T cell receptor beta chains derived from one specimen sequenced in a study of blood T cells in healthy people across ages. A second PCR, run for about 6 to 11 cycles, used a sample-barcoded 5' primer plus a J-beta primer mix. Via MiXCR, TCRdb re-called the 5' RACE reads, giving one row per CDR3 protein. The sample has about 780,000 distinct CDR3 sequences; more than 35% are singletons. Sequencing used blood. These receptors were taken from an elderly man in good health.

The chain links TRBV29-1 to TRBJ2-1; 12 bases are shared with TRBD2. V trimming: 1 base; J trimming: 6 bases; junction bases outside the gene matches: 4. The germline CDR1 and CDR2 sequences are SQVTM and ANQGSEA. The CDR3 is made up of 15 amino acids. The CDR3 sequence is CSVEGTSGTRNEQFF. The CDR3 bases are TGCAGCGTTGAAGGGACTAGCGGGACACGCAATGAGCAGTTCTTC.

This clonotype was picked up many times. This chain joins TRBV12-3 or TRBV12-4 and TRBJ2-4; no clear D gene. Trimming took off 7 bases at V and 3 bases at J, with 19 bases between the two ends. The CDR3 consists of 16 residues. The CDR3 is CASNLQALLDKNIQYF. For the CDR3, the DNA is TGTGCCAGCAACCTTCAGGCCCTTTTAGACAAAAACATTCAGTACTTC.

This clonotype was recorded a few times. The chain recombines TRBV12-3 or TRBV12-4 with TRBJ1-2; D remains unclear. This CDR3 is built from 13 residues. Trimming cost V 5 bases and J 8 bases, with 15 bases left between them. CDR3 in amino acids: CASSPVMSWGYTF. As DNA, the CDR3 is TGTGCCAGCAGTCCCGTGATGAGCTGGGGCTACACCTTC.

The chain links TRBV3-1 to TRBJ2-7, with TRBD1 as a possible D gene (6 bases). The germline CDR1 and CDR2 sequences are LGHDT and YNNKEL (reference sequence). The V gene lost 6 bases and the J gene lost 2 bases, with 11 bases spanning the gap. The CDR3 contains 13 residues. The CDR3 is CASRDTGTYEQYF. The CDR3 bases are TGTGCCAGCAGGGACACAGGGACCTACGAGCAGTACTTC.

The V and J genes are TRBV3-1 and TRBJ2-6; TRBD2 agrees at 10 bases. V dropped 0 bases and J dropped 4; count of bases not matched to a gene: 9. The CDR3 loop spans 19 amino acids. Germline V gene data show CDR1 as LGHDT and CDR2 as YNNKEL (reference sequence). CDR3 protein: CASSQEGLAGATGANVLTF. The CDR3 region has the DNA TGTGCCAGCAGCCAAGAAGGGCTAGCGGGAGCAACCGGGGCCAACGTCCTGACTTTC.